This T cell receptor beta chain was identified during a study of beta chain features in type 1 diabetes. Findings and caveats of the study: Junctions at VDJ sites from type 1 diabetes patients had fewer insertions and more deletions. Equally in patients and controls, shorter templates might have been favored by PCR.

The CDR3 runs 15 residues. CDR1 is LNHNV, CDR2 YYDKDF, per germline (reference sequence). Deletions cut 0 bases from V and 0 bases from J, with 3 bases between. The whole isolated RNA underwent reverse transcription, so sequencing captured expressed TCRB transcripts. The protocol was immunoSEQ multiplex PCR, while the TCRdb copy is restricted to in-frame clones and leaves out a portion. The sample holds hundreds of thousands of clones; around 12% are singletons and the top ten take 0.017%. Concerning this clone itself: What it binds is not known.

The chain joins TRBV15 to TRBJ2-6; no reliable D call. The sequence was obtained from a man aged 18 to 29 in good health. The material sequenced was naive CD4+ T cells from blood. The CDR3 loop reads CATSRDNSGANVLTF. Here the CDR3 DNA reads TGTGCCACCAGCAGAGACAACTCTGGGGCCAACGTCCTGACTTTC.